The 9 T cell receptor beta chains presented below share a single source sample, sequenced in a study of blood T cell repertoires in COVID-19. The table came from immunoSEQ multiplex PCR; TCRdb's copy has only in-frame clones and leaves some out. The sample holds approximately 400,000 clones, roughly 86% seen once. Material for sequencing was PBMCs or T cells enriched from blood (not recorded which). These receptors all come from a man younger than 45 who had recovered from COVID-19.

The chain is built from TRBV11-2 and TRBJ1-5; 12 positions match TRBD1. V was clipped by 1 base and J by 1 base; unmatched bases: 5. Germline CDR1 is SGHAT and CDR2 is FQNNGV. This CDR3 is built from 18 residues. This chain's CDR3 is CASSLGPGQGASNQPQHF. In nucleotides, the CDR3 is TGTGCCAGCAGCTTAGGCCCGGGACAGGGGGCGAGCAATCAGCCCCAGCATTTT.

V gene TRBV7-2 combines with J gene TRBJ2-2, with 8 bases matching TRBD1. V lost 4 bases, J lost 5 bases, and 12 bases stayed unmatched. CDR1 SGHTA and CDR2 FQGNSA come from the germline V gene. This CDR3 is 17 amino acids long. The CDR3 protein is CASSSDNQGARTGELFF. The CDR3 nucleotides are TGTGCCAGCAGCTCCGACAACCAGGGGGCGCGGACCGGGGAGCTGTTTTTT. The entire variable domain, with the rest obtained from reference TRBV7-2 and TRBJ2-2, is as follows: GAGVSQSPSNKVTEKGKDVELRCDPISGHTALYWYRQSLGQGLEFLIYFQGNSAPDKSGLPSDRFSAERTGGSVSTLTIQRTQQEDSAVYLCASSSDNQGARTGELFFGEGSRLTVL.

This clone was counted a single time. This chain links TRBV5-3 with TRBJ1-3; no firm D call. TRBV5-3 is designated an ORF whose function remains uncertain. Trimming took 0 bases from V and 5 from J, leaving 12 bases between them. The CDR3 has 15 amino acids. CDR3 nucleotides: TGTGCCAGAAGCTTGGAGTGGGCGGGTAGAAACACCATATATTTT. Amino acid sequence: CARSLEWAGRNTIYF.

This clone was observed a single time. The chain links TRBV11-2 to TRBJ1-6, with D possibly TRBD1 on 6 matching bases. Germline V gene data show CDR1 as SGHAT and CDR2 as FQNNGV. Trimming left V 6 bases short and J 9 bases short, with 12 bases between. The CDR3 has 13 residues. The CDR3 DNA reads TGTGCCAGCAGTTTACGGACAGCTTCACCCCTCCACTTT. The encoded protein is CASSLRTASPLHF.

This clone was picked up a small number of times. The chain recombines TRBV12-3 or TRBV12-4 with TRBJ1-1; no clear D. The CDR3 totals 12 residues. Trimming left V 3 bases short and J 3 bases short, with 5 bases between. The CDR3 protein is CASSFGDTEAFF. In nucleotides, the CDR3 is TGTGCCAGCAGTTTCGGGGACACTGAAGCTTTCTTT.

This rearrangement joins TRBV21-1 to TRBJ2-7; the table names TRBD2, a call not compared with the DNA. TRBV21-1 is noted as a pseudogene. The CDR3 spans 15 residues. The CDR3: CASSKWLAGSYEQYF. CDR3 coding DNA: TGTGCCAGCAGCAAGTGGCTAGCGGGCTCCTACGAGCAGTACTTC.

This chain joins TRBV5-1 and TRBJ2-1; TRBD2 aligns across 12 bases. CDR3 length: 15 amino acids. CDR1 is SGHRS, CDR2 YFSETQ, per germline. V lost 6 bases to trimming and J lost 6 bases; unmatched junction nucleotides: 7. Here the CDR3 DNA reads TGCGCCAGCACCTACTCTAGCGGGGGGGCCAATGAGCAGTTCTTC. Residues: CASTYSSGGANEQFF.

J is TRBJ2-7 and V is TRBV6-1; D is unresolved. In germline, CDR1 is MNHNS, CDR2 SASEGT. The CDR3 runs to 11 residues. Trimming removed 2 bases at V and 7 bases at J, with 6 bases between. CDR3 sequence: CASSETPEQYF. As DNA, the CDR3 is TGTGCCAGCAGTGAAACTCCGGAGCAGTACTTC.

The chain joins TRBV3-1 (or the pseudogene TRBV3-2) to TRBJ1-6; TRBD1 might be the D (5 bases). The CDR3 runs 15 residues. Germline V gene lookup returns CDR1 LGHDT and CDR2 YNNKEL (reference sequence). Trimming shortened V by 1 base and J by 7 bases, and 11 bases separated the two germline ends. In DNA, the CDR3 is TGTGCCAGCAGCCAAGCTTGGCAGGGCAATTCACCCCTCCACTTT. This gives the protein CASSQAWQGNSPLHF.